Below, 24 T cell receptor beta chains from the same sample are listed, as sequenced in a study of T cell responses to AZD1222 COVID-19 vaccine. This table comes from immunoSEQ multiplex PCR, and its TCRdb copy is limited to in-frame clones, with some not included. Of about 170,000 clones in the sample, less than 90% were seen once. The specimen comprised peripheral blood, sampled on day 0 of AZD1222 vaccination. The receptors come from an adult in good health.

The genes are TRBV5-1 and TRBJ1-2, with 8 bases fitting TRBD1. Losses at the gene ends were 0 bases for V and 4 bases for J; bases not matched to a gene: 5. Germline CDR1 and CDR2: SGHRS and YFSETQ. This CDR3 is 15 amino acids long. CDR3 sequence reads: CASSLDGQGLYGYTF. In nucleotides, the CDR3 is TGCGCCAGCAGCTTGGACGGACAGGGACTCTATGGCTACACCTTC. Based on the CDR3 plus reference TRBV5-1 and TRBJ1-2, the full variable domain is KAGVTQTPRYLIKTRGQQVTLSCSPISGHRSVSWYQQTPGQGLQFLFEYFSETQRNKGNFPGRFSGRQFSNSRSEMNVSTLELGDSALYLCASSLDGQGLYGYTFGSGTRLTVV.

The V gene is TRBV10-1, the J gene TRBJ2-5, with D tentatively TRBD2 (6 bases). Germline V lookup: CDR1 WNHNN, CDR2 SYGVQD (reference sequence). With 3 bases removed from V and 5 bases from J, the gap between germline ends came to 10 bases. The CDR3 sequence is 13 residues long. CDR3 in DNA: TGCGCCAGCAGTGATCGGGGGTTGGAGACCCAGTACTTC. Its protein product is CASSDRGLETQYF.

This sequence joins TRBV10-2 and TRBJ2-5; maybe TRBD2 (6 bases). The germline V gene has CDR1 WSHSY and CDR2 SAAADI. Trimming left V 10 bases short and J 4 bases short, with 19 bases between. The CDR3 totals 14 residues. CDR3 coding DNA: TGCGCCACCAGAGGACTACCTGGGGGAGAGACCCAGTACTTC. It codes for CATRGLPGGETQYF.

This clone turned up a few times. The V and J genes are TRBV6-5 and TRBJ2-7; D ambiguous. Trimming stripped 6 bases from V and 6 bases from J, with 18 bases between. Germline-derived CDR1 and CDR2 are MNHEY and SVGAGI. The CDR3 spans 14 residues. CDR3 residues: CASSLTQAPLEQYF. CDR3 sequence (DNA): TGTGCCAGCAGCCTAACTCAGGCACCCCTCGAGCAGTACTTC.

The gene calls are TRBV5-6 and TRBJ1-5; 8 bases are a match to TRBD1. J gave up 7 bases and V 2 bases, and 8 bases lay outside the gene matches. Per germline, CDR1 SGHDT and CDR2 YYEEEE. CDR3 length: 15 residues. CDR3: CASSFNRGERQPQHF. CDR3 sequence (DNA): TGTGCCAGCAGCTTCAACAGGGGGGAGCGGCAGCCCCAGCATTTT.

The rearrangement joins TRBV11-1 to TRBJ1-1, with 8 bases fitting TRBD1. The CDR3 extends over 15 amino acids. CDR1 and CDR2 (germline): SGHAT, FQDESV (reference sequence). With V trimmed by 5 bases and J by 6 bases, 11 bases remained unmatched. The CDR3 sequence: CASSTRTGFDAEAFF. CDR3 nucleotides: TGTGCCAGCAGCACACGGACAGGGTTCGACGCTGAAGCTTTCTTT.

The V call is TRBV9, the J call TRBJ1-6; TRBD1 agrees at 7 bases. Per germline, CDR1 SGDLS and CDR2 YYNGEE. The J segment lost 14 bases and the V segment lost 3 bases, leaving 14 bases of the junction unmatched. This CDR3 region has 15 residues. CDR3 nucleotides: TGTGCCAGCAGCGGACGACAGGGTGATAGAGGGACCCTCCACTTT. Residues: CASSGRQGDRGTLHF.

Concerning this clone itself: Other DNA sequences in this specimen translate into the identical CDR3. The chain is built from TRBV5-4 and TRBJ2-2; D may be TRBD2 (5 bases). Trimming took 0 bases from V and 1 from J, leaving 7 bases between them. CDR1 is SGHNT and CDR2 is YYREEE in the germline V gene (reference sequence). The CDR3 totals 15 residues. The CDR3: CASSLGSGNTGELFF. The CDR3 coding sequence is TGTGCCAGCAGCTTGGGGAGCGGGAACACCGGGGAGCTGTTTTTT.

The rearrangement joins TRBV6-6 to TRBJ1-5; D unresolved. Trimming stripped 6 bases from V and 6 bases from J, with 18 bases between. The germline V gene encodes CDR1 MNHNY and CDR2 SVGAGI (reference sequence). This CDR3 contains 15 residues. The CDR3 loop is CASSPGPTGSQPQHF. CDR3 bases: TGTGCCAGCAGCCCCGGACCGACCGGGAGTCAGCCCCAGCATTTT.

CDR3: CASSYRGEKLFF. The CDR3 bases are TGTGCCAGTAGCTACAGGGGTGAAAAACTGTTTTTT. The rearrangement uses TRBV19 and TRBJ1-4, with TRBD1 identical over 7 bases. Germline values: CDR1 LNHDA, CDR2 SQIVND (reference sequence). This CDR3 is 12 amino acids long. The V segment lost 6 bases and the J segment 7 bases; nucleotides outside the gene matches: 2.

This rearrangement joins TRBV11-2 to TRBJ2-5, with D possibly TRBD1 on 5 matching bases. This CDR3 is 13 amino acids long. Germline V gene lookup returns CDR1 SGHAT and CDR2 FQNNGV. Between the trimmed V and J ends, which lost 5 bases and 4 bases, there was a span of 11 bases. The CDR3, as DNA: TGTGCCAGCAGCAACGGACATGGAGAGACCCAGTACTTC. As protein: CASSNGHGETQYF.

The gene calls are TRBV19 and TRBJ2-1, with TRBD2 as a possible D gene (7 bases). Germline CDR1 LNHDA, CDR2 SQIVND (reference sequence). Trimming left V 4 bases short and J 9 bases short, with 25 bases between. This CDR3 has 17 amino acids. CDR3 in amino acids: CASSRWGAGDGLAEQFF. DNA of the CDR3: TGTGCCAGTAGTAGGTGGGGGGCGGGAGATGGATTGGCTGAGCAGTTCTTC.

A few counts support this clone. This chain connects TRBV27 to TRBJ2-3, with 11 bases aligning to TRBD2. The CDR3 covers 15 residues. From germline, CDR1 is MNHEY and CDR2 SMNVEV (reference sequence). V was pared by 6 bases and J by 5 bases, with 7 bases of the junction left unmatched. The CDR3: CASSPWLAGGDTQYF. CDR3 nucleotide sequence: TGTGCCAGCAGCCCTTGGCTAGCGGGAGGAGATACGCAGTATTTT.

This clone was counted a single time. This chain links TRBV2 with TRBJ1-1; D is unresolved. Germline V gene sequence: CDR1 SNHLY, CDR2 FYNNEI. Trimming took 2 bases from V and 1 from J, leaving 11 bases between them. The CDR3 is made up of 15 amino acids. The CDR3 DNA reads TGTGCCAGCAGTGAAATTACGTGGGAGAACACTGAAGCTTTCTTT. It codes for CASSEITWENTEAFF.

The rearrangement uses TRBV6-6 and TRBJ1-5; tentative D call: TRBD1 (6 bases). The V and J ends lost 6 bases and 0 bases respectively, with 9 bases between them. This CDR3 is built from 14 residues. Germline-derived CDR1 and CDR2 are MNHNY and SVGAGI (reference sequence). Here the CDR3 reads CASRGANSNQPQHF. CDR3 in DNA: TGTGCCAGCAGGGGGGCGAATAGCAATCAGCCCCAGCATTTT.

This chain joins TRBV27 and TRBJ1-2, with a tentative D call TRBD1 (6 bases). Germline V CDR1 and CDR2: MNHEY, SMNVEV (reference sequence). Between the trimmed V and J ends, which lost 6 bases and 8 bases, there was a span of 28 bases. CDR3 length: 17 amino acids. The CDR3 nucleotides are TGTGCCAGCAGCTACAAGACCCCCTCGACAGGTTACGGCGGCTACACCTTC. This codes for CASSYKTPSTGYGGYTF.

V is TRBV28 and J is TRBJ1-1, with D tentatively TRBD1 (6 bases). Germline V gene data show CDR1 as MDHEN and CDR2 as SYDVKM. Trimming took off 6 bases at V and 3 bases at J, with 17 bases between the two ends. The CDR3 consists of 15 residues. The CDR3 protein is CASRRPGVSHTEAFF. DNA of the CDR3: TGTGCCAGCAGGCGACCAGGGGTAAGTCACACTGAAGCTTTCTTT.

This clone was observed a few times. This chain uses TRBV5-8 with TRBJ2-2, with D unclear. Between the trimmed V and J ends, which lost 2 bases and 8 bases, there was a span of 4 bases. Germline assignment: CDR1 SGHTS and CDR2 YDEGEE. The CDR3 has 11 residues. The CDR3 DNA sequence: TGTGCCAGCAGCTTTCCAGGGGAGCTGTTTTTT. Its translation is CASSFPGELFF.

The chain has TRBV19 and TRBJ1-1; D not certain. This CDR3 region has 15 residues. CDR1 is LNHDA, CDR2 SQIVND, per germline (reference sequence). The V gene lost 3 bases and the J gene lost 1 base, with 12 bases spanning the gap. CDR3 loop: CASSISLAANTEAFF. In DNA form, the CDR3 reads TGTGCCAGTAGTATTAGTTTGGCAGCGAACACTGAAGCTTTCTTT. The whole variable domain, remainder taken from reference TRBV19 and TRBJ1-1, is DGGITQSPKYLFRKEGQNVTLSCEQNLNHDAMYWYRQDPGQGLRLIYYSQIVNDFQKGDIAEGYSVSREKKESFPLTVTSAQKNPTAFYLCASSISLAANTEAFFGQGTRLTVV.

The chain uses TRBV30 and TRBJ1-1; D is undetermined. CDR3 size: 14 residues. V was shortened by 1 base and J by 4 bases, with 13 bases between the two germline ends. CDR1 and CDR2 (germline): GTSNPN, SVGIG (reference sequence). CDR3: CAWSEGRRATEAFF. CDR3 nucleotides: TGTGCCTGGAGTGAGGGCCGGAGGGCCACTGAAGCTTTCTTT. Variable domain in full (rest from reference TRBV30 and TRBJ1-1): SQTIHQWPATLVQPVGSPLSLECTVEGTSNPNLYWYRQAAGRGLQLLFYSVGIGQISSEVPQNLSASRPQDRQFILSSKKLLLSDSGFYLCAWSEGRRATEAFFGQGTRLTVV.

The chain employs TRBV6-2 or TRBV6-3 and TRBJ2-5, with D perhaps TRBD1 (6 bases). There are 15 residues in the CDR3. Germline V gene lookup returns CDR1 MNHEY and CDR2 SVGEGT. Trimming removed 4 bases from V and 1 base from J, with 13 bases in between. The DNA for the CDR3 is TGTGCCAGCAGTTCGGGACAAGTAATCCAAGAGACCCAGTACTTC. Translated, it gives CASSSGQVIQETQYF.

The table lists this clone with a count of one. The rearrangement uses TRBV7-9 and TRBJ1-3, with D possibly matching TRBD1 (6 bases). Germline values: CDR1 SEHNR, CDR2 FQNEAQ (reference sequence). The V gene lost 7 bases and the J gene lost 1 base, with 14 bases spanning the gap. The CDR3 has 15 residues. The CDR3 coding sequence is TGTGCCAGCACCCAGGGGCAAATTTCTGGAAACACCATATATTTT. Protein: CASTQGQISGNTIYF.

DNA of the CDR3: TGTGCCAGCGCGGCGGGGCTGGGCTCCTACAATGAGCAGTTCTTC. This translates into CASAAGLGSYNEQFF. This rearrangement joins TRBV5-6 to TRBJ2-1, with D possibly TRBD2 on 6 matching bases. The CDR3 covers 15 residues. V was cut by 7 bases and J by 0 bases, with 14 bases left in between. Germline V gives CDR1 SGHDT, CDR2 YYEEEE.

The chain has TRBV2 and TRBJ2-1; D is unclear. Germline loops: CDR1 SNHLY, CDR2 FYNNEI. V shed 6 bases and J shed 0 bases, with 12 bases lying between them. The CDR3 is 15 amino acids. This CDR3 reads CASSIGPGSYNEQFF. The CDR3 region has the DNA TGTGCCAGCAGCATAGGGCCGGGCTCCTACAATGAGCAGTTCTTC.